This T cell receptor (beta chain) was sequenced during a study of blood T cell repertoires in COVID-19. The table came from immunoSEQ multiplex PCR; TCRdb's copy has only in-frame clones and leaves some out. The sample contains 54,000 or so clones, approximately 80% of which appear only once. The CDR3 is made up of 12 amino acids. Per germline, CDR1 GTSNPN and CDR2 SVGIG (reference sequence). Trimming removed 5 bases from V and 5 bases from J; junction bases left unmatched: 6. The clonotype comes from a woman at least 80 years old with acute or convalescent COVID-19. What was sequenced was peripheral blood. The chain couples TRBV30 to TRBJ2-7; TRBD1 agrees at 7 bases. The CDR3 nucleotides read TGTGCCTGGTCAGACAGGGTCAACGAGCAGTACTTC. Its translation: CAWSDRVNEQYF. The variable domain in full, completed from reference TRBV30 and TRBJ2-7, reads SQTIHQWPATLVQPVGSPLSLECTVEGTSNPNLYWYRQAAGRGLQLLFYSVGIGQISSEVPQNLSASRPQDRQFILSSKKLLLSDSGFYLCAWSDRVNEQYFGPGTRLTVT.